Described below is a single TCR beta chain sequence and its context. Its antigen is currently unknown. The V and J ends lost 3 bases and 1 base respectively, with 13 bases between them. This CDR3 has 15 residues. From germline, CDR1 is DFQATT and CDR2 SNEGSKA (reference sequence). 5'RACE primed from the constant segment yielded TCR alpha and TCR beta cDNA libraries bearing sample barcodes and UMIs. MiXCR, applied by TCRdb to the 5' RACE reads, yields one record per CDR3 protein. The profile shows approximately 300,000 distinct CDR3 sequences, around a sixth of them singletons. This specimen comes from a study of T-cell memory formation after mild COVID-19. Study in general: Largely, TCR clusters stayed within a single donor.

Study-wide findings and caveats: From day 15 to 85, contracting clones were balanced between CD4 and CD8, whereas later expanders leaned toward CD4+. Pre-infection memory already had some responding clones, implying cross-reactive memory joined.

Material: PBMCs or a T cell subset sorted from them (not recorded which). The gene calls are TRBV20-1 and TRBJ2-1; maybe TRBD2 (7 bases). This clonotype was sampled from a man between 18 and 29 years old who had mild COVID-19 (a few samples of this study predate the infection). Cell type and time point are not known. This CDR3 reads CSASEGGRSYNEQFF. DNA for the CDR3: TGCAGTGCTAGTGAGGGGGGGCGGTCCTACAATGAGCAGTTCTTC.